This passage covers 2 T cell receptor beta chains from one sample sequenced in a study of CD8 T cells in ankylosing spondylitis (dated by TCRdb to the late 2010s). The library was made by 5' RACE. The run used an Illumina HiSeq 2500. TCRdb took the public reads, trimmed them with fastp at Q25, ran MiXCR for clone calling and kept in-frame beta chains. Duplicate CDR3 protein sequences are folded into a single record with the most common DNA and genes. In this sample the table shows about 100,000 distinct CDR3 sequences, 24% of which occur a single time. The ten largest clones capture roughly an eighth of the sample. Sequenced: synovial fluid, either unsorted or a sorted T cell fraction (not recorded which). The origin of the receptors is a male donor with ankylosing spondylitis.

The chain employs TRBV7-2 and TRBJ2-2; D gene unclear. V gave up 6 bases and J gave up 0 bases, with 11 bases separating them. The germline V gene has CDR1 SGHTA and CDR2 FQGNSA. The CDR3 runs 15 residues. Here the CDR3 reads CASSSDGANTGELFF. The CDR3 region has the DNA TGTGCCAGCAGTTCGGACGGAGCGAACACCGGGGAGCTGTTTTTT.

This clonotype was seen only a few times. The J gene is TRBJ2-1, the V gene TRBV5-1, with D possibly being TRBD1 (7 bases). Germline CDR1 reads SGHRS; CDR2 reads YFSETQ. The CDR3 is made up of 11 amino acids. V lost 3 bases and J lost 16, with 14 bases in between. CDR3 in DNA: TGCGCCAGCAGCTCCACAGGGGAGGCATTCTTC. This gives the protein CASSSTGEAFF.